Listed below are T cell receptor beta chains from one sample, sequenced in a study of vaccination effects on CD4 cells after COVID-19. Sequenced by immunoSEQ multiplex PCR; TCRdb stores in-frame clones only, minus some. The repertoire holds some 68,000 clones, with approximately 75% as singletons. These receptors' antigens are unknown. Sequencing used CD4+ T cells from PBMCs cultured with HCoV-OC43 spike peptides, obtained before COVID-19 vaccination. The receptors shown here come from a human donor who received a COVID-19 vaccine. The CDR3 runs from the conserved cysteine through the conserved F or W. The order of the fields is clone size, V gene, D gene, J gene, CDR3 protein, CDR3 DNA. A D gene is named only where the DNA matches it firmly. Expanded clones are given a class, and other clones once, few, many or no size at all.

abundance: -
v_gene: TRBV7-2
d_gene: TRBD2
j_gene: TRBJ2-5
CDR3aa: CASSPPGGRETQYF
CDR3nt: TGTGCCAGCAGCCCGCCGGGGGGGCGGGAGACCCAGTACTTC

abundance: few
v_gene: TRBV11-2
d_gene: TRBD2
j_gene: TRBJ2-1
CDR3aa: CASSTGTSRFF
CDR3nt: TGTGCCAGCAGTACGGGGACTAGTAGGTTCTTC

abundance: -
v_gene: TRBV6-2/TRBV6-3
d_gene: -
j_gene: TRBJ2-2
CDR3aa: CASSYSQGMRDTGELFF
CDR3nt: TGTGCCAGCAGTTACTCACAGGGAATGCGGGATACCGGGGAGCTGTTTTTT

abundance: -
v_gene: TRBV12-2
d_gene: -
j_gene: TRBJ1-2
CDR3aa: CASRLAPGPFGYTF
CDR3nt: TGTGCAAGTCGCTTAGCGCCGGGACCCTTCGGCTACACCTTC

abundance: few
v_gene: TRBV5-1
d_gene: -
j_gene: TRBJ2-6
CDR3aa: CASSLAIWAGVSGANVLTF
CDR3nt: TGCGCCAGCAGCTTGGCCATCTGGGCTGGGGTCTCTGGGGCCAACGTCCTGACTTTC

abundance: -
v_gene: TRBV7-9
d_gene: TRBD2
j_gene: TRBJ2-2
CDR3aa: CASSLRGGTGELFF
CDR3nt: TGTGCCAGCAGCCTACGGGGGGGCACCGGGGAGCTGTTTTTT

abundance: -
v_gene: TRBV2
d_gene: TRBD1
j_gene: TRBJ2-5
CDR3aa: CATIKPKAGDRGETQYF
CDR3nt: TGTGCCACCATAAAACCCAAGGCGGGGGACAGGGGAGAGACCCAGTACTTC

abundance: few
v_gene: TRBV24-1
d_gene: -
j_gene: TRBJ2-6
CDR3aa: CATASSGANVLTF
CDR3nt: TGTGCCACCGCCAGCTCTGGGGCCAACGTCCTGACTTTC

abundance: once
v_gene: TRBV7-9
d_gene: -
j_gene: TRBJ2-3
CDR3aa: CASSLMGETDTQYF
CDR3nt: TGTGCCAGCAGCTTGATGGGAGAGACAGATACGCAGTATTTT

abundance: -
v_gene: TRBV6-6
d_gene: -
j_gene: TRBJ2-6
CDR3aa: CASSRGTVPSSGANVLTF
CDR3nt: TGTGCCAGCAGTCGCGGGACAGTGCCTAGCTCTGGGGCCAACGTCCTGACTTTC

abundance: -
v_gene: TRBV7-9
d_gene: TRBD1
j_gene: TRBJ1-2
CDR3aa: CASSLGGGGYGYTF
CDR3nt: TGTGCCAGCAGCTTAGGAGGGGGCGGCTATGGCTACACCTTC

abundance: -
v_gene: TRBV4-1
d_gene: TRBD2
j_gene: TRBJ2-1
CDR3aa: CASSQDTSGGYNEQFF
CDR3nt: TGCGCCAGCAGCCAAGATACCAGCGGGGGATACAATGAGCAGTTCTTC

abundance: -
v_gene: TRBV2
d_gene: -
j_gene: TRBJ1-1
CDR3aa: CASNSGGGRTEAFF
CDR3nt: TGTGCCAGCAATTCAGGTGGGGGACGGACTGAAGCTTTCTTT

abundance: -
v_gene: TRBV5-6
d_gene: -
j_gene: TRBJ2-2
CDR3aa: CASSLWKAGELFF
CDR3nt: TGTGCCAGCAGCTTATGGAAGGCCGGGGAGCTGTTTTTT

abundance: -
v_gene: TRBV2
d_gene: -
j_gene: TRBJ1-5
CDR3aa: CASSENRDDQPQHF
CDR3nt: TGTGCCAGCAGTGAAAACAGGGACGATCAGCCCCAGCATTTT

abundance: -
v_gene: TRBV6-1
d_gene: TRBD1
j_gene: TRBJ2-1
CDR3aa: CASSEDGTGGLYNEQFF
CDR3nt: TGTGCCAGCAGTGAGGACGGGACAGGGGGCCTATACAATGAGCAGTTCTTC

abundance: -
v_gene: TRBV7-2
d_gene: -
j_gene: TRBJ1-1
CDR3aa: CASSSVMNTEAFF
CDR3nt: TGTGCCAGCAGTTCAGTGATGAACACTGAAGCTTTCTTT

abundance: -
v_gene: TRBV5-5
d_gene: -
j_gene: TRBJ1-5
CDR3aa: CASSPTGLPSNQPQHF
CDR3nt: TGTGCCAGCAGCCCCACGGGACTACCTAGCAATCAGCCCCAGCATTTT

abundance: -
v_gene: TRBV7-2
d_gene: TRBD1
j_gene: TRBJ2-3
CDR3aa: CASSLGWGQGLDTQYF
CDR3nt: TGTGCCAGCAGCTTAGGGTGGGGACAGGGTTTGGATACGCAGTATTTT

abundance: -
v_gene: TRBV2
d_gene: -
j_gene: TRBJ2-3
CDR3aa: CASKRAGPGSTDTQYF
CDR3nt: TGTGCCAGCAAACGGGCCGGGCCAGGGAGCACAGATACGCAGTATTTT

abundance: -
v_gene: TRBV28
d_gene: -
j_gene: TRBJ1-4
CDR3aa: CASEGGASRREKLFF
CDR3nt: TGTGCCAGCGAGGGGGGGGCTTCCCGGCGGGAAAAACTGTTTTTT

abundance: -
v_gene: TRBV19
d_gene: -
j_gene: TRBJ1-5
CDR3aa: CATRRSGESNQPQHF
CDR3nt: TGTGCCACAAGGAGGTCAGGGGAGAGCAATCAGCCCCAGCATTTT

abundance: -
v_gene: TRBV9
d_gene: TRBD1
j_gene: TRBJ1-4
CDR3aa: CASSGGQALATNEKLFF
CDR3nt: TGTGCCAGCAGCGGAGGACAGGCCCTTGCAACTAATGAAAAACTGTTTTTT

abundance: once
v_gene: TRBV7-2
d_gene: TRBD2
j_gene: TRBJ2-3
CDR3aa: CASSLGGGRTDTQYF
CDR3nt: TGTGCCAGCAGCTTAGGGGGGGGTCGCACAGATACGCAGTATTTT

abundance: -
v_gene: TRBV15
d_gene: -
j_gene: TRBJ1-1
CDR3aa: CATSRDGGATEAFF
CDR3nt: TGTGCCACCAGCAGAGATGGGGGGGCTACTGAAGCTTTCTTT

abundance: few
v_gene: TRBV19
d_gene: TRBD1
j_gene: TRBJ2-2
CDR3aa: CASSRGQAGTGELFF
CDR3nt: TGTGCCAGTAGTAGGGGACAGGCGGGCACCGGGGAGCTGTTTTTT

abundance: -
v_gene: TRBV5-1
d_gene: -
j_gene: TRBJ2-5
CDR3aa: CASSVSGQLGGETQYF
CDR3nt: TGCGCCAGCAGCGTTTCGGGACAACTGGGGGGAGAGACCCAGTACTTC

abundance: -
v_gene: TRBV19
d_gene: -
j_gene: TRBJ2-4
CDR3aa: CASSIAGAQRNIQYF
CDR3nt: TGTGCCAGTAGTATAGCGGGGGCCCAGAGAAACATTCAGTACTTC

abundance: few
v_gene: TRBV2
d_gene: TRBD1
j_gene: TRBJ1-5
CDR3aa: CASSGTANQPQHF
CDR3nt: TGTGCCAGCAGCGGGACAGCCAATCAGCCCCAGCATTTT

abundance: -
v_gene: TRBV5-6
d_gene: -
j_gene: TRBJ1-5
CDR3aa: CASSFGVGLPGPQHF
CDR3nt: TGTGCCAGCAGCTTTGGGGTGGGACTCCCCGGGCCCCAGCATTTT

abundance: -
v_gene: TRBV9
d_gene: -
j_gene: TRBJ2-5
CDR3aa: CASSADMGSQETQYF
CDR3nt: TGTGCCAGCAGCGCGGATATGGGGAGCCAAGAGACCCAGTACTTC

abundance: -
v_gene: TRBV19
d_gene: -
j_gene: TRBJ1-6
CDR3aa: CASTDSSGSPLHF
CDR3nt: TGTGCCAGTACAGACTCCTCCGGTTCACCCCTCCACTTT

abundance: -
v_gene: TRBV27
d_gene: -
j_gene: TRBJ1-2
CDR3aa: CASSSNAGRGYTF
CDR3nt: TGTGCCAGCAGTTCGAACGCAGGTCGGGGCTACACCTTC

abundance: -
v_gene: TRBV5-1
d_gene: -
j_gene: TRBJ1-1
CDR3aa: CASSLFVLNTEAFF
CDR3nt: TGCGCCAGCAGCTTGTTCGTGTTGAACACTGAAGCTTTCTTT

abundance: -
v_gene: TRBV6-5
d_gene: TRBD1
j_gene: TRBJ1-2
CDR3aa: CASIDRGRTYGYTF
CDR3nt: TGTGCCAGTATCGACAGGGGGCGCACCTATGGCTACACCTTC

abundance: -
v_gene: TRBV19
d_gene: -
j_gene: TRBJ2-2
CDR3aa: CASNGGRPSNTGELFF
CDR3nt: TGTGCCAGTAACGGAGGACGACCATCGAACACCGGGGAGCTGTTTTTT

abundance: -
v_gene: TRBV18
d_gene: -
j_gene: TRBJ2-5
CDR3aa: CASSPGQQETQYF
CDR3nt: TGTGCCAGCTCACCCGGACAGCAAGAGACCCAGTACTTC

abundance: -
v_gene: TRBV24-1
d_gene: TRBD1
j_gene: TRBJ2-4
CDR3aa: CATSGTGGAGDIQYF
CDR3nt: TGTGCCACCAGCGGGACAGGGGGAGCCGGGGACATTCAGTACTTC

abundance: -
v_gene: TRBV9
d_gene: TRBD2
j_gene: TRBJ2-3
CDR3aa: CASSPSGGAADTQYF
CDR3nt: TGTGCCAGCAGTCCTAGCGGGGGGGCCGCAGATACGCAGTATTTT

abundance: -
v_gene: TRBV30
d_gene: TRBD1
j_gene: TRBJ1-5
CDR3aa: CAWNRQGGVLHF
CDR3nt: TGTGCCTGGAATCGACAGGGTGGGGTCCTACATTTT

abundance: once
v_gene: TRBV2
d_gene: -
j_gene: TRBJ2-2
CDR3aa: CASSEWQGSTGELFF
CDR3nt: TGTGCCAGCAGTGAGTGGCAGGGGAGCACCGGGGAGCTGTTTTTT

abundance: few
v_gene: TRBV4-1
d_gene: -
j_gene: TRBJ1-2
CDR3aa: CASSQGGAGRGYTF
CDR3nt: TGCGCCAGCAGCCAAGGAGGCGCGGGTCGGGGCTACACCTTC

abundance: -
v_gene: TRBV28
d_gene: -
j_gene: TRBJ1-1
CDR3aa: CASSRNTEAFF
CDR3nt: TGTGCCAGCAGCCGTAACACTGAAGCTTTCTTT

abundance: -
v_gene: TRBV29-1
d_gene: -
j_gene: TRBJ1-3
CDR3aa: CSVKLGAGGNTIYF
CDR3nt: TGCAGCGTTAAACTCGGAGCAGGCGGAAACACCATATATTTT

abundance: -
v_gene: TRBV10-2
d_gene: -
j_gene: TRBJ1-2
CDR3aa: CASTRTGDGYTF
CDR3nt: TGCGCCAGCACCCGAACCGGCGATGGCTACACCTTC

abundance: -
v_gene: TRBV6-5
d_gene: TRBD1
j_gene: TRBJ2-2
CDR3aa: CASSRTGAGELFF
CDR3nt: TGTGCCAGCAGCAGGACAGGGGCTGGGGAGCTGTTTTTT

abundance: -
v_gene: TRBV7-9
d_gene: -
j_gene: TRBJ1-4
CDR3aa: CASSVWGSTNEKLFF
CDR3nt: TGTGCCAGCAGCGTCTGGGGTAGTACTAATGAAAAACTGTTTTTT

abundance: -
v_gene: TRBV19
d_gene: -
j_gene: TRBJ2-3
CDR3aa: CASSSETRTDTQYF
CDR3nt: TGTGCCAGTAGTTCGGAGACCCGCACAGATACGCAGTATTTT

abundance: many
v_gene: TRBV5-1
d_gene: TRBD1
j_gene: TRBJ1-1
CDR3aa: CASSIDRGVAEAFF
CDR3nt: TGCGCCAGCAGCATAGACAGGGGGGTCGCTGAAGCTTTCTTT

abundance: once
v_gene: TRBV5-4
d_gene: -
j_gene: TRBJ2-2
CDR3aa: CASSSGTDTGELFF
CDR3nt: TGTGCCAGCAGTTCTGGGACGGACACCGGGGAGCTGTTTTTT

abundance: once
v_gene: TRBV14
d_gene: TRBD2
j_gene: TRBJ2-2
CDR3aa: CASSQELGAGGRNTGELFF
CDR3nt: TGTGCCAGCAGCCAAGAACTGGGAGCGGGGGGGCGGAACACCGGGGAGCTGTTTTTT

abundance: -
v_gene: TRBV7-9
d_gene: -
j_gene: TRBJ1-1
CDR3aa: CASSLGGEAFF
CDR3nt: TGTGCCAGCAGCTTAGGTGGTGAAGCTTTCTTT

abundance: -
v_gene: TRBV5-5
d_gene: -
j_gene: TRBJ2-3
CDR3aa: CASSSPSNTDTQYF
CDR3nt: TGTGCCAGCAGTTCACCTTCTAACACAGATACGCAGTATTTT